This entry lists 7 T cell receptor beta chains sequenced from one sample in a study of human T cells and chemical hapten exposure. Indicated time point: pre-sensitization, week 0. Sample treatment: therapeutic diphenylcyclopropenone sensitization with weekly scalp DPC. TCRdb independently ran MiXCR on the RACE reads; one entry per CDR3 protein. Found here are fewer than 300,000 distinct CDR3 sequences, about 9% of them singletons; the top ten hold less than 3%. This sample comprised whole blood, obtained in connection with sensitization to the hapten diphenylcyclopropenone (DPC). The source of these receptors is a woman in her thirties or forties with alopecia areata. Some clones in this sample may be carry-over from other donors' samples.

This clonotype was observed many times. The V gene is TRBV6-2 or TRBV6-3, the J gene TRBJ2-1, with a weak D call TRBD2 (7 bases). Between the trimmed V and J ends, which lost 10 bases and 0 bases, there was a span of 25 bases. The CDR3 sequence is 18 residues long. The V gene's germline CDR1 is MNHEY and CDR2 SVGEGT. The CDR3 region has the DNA TGTGCCACCAATCGGGGGCGGCTAGCGGTTAGCTCCTACAATGAGCAGTTCTTC. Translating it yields CATNRGRLAVSSYNEQFF.

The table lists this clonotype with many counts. CDR3 DNA sequence: TGTGCCAGCAGTTTATCGGTCCTCGCGGGAGGGCACACCGGGGAGCTGTTTTTT. It translates to CASSLSVLAGGHTGELFF. V usage is TRBV27 and J usage is TRBJ2-2; 9 positions match TRBD2. V lost 0 bases and J lost 3; bases outside the gene matches: 8. This CDR3 has 18 residues. Germline CDR1 MNHEY, CDR2 SMNVEV (reference sequence).

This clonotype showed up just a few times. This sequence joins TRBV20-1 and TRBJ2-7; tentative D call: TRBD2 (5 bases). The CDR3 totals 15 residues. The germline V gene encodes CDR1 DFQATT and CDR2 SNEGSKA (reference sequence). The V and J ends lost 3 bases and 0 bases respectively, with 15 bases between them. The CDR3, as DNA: TGCAGTGCTAGGGAGGTTGTAAGGGCCTCCTACGAGCAGTACTTC. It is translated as CSAREVVRASYEQYF.

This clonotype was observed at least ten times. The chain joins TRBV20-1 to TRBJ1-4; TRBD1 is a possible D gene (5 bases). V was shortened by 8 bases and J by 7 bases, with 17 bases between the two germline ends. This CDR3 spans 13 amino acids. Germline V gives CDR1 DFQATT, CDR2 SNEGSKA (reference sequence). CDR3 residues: CSSMPGWGEKLFF. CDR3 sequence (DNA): TGCAGTTCTATGCCAGGGTGGGGTGAAAAACTGTTTTTT.

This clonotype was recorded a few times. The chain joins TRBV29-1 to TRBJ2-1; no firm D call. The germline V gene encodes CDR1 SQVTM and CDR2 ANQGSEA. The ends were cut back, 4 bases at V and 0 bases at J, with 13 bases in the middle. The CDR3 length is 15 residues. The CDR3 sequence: CSVVGFRSSYNEQFF. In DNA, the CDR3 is TGCAGCGTTGTCGGGTTCCGGTCCTCCTACAATGAGCAGTTCTTC.

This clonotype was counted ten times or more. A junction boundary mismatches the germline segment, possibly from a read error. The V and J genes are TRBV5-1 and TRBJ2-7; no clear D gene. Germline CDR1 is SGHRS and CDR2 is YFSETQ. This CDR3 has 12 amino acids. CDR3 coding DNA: TGTGCCAGCAGCTTAGTAAGCTACGAGCAGTACTTC. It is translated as CASSLVSYEQYF.

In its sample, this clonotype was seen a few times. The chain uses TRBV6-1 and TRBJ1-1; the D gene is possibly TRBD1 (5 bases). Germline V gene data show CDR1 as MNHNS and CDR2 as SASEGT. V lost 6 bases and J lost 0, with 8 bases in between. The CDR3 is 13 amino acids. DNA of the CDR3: TGTGCCAGCAGGGGGGGAATGAACACTGAAGCTTTCTTT. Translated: CASRGGMNTEAFF.